The present TCR beta chain was sequenced within a study of blood T cell repertoires in COVID-19 (dated by TCRdb to about 2020). About the study as a whole: Samples covering the acute and convalescent phases of COVID-19 were provided by collaborators in the United States, Italy and Spain. The repertoires were made available in a free public database intended to serve as a resource for research on the immune response to SARS-CoV-2. The samples were drawn from two sources: the first 160 participants of the ongoing ImmuneRACE study, and fewer than 1,500 subjects contributed by 6 global collaborators. The prospective study material was composed of cDNA or gDNA derived from T cells, B-cell-depleted T cells, or PBMCs. The sample metadata nearly always contained a de-identified subject ID, COVID-19 status, age in years and sex. Where HLA class I and class II types were available, the types were taken from metadata supplied by the sample provider, not from assay-based typing. Deeply sampled blood TCRbeta repertoires from subjects exposed to, actively infected with, or recovered from COVID-19 were included in the dataset. What the work shows at the level of the full study, not this receptor alone: The amount of clinical and demographic metadata varied by source and participant and was provided uncurated.

TCRbeta CDR3 regions were amplified from genomic DNA using the immunoSEQ Assay, a bias-controlled multiplex PCR. As for how the authors treated the data: The number of nucleated cells in each sample was estimated by amplification of reference gene primers within the assay. To quantify the absolute abundance of each unique TCRbeta CDR3 rearrangement, sequence reads were collapsed and filtered. Productive Simpson clonality was computed per sample as the square root of Simpson's diversity index over productive rearrangements. The table was pulled from immuneACCESS by TCRdb, which kept in-frame rearrangements only. Such tables lose some clones; where checked, under half of the loss comes from unresolved V genes, and the rest has no known cause. V, J and clone size are taken as reported in that table, and D and trimming were inferred from the DNA itself. This sample gives some 150,000 clones in total; 88% of them show up just once. 2.3% of the sample is in the top ten clones.

Remarks on this clone: What antigen it recognizes has not been identified. Base quality data are lacking; no much larger clone is found one base away.

Collaborating institutions collected whole blood in K2EDTA tubes following their own protocols. For TCRbeta analysis, collaborators shipped samples in one of three forms: frozen whole blood, isolated PBMCs, or DNA extracted from either of those sample types. Looking up the germline V gene yields CDR1 SGHRS and CDR2 YFSETQ. V and J lose 0 bases and 1 base, and a span of 12 bases separates them. The CDR3 runs 16 amino acids, cysteine and phenylalanine included. Kept here is only the CDR3 DNA, which spans 48 bases and is read in frame from base 1. This receptor was identified in a human donor in a cohort sampled during active COVID-19. Sequenced input: peripheral blood. The V gene is TRBV5-1 and the J gene is TRBJ2-3; the D gene identity is not certain. In nucleotides, the sequence is TGCGCCAGCAGCTTGGCCTTTTCAGGCCGCACAGATACGCAGTATTTT. Protein translation: CASSLAFSGRTDTQYF. Here the CDR3 is joined to the reference TRBV5-1 and TRBJ2-3 genes, and the full variable domain is: KAGVTQTPRYLIKTRGQQVTLSCSPISGHRSVSWYQQTPGQGLQFLFEYFSETQRNKGNFPGRFSGRQFSNSRSEMNVSTLELGDSALYLCASSLAFSGRTDTQYFGPGTRLTVL.